The clone carrying this TCR beta chain was counted only a few times. It was during active infection that Seattle patients were enrolled and then longitudinally followed. This sample is drawn from a study of blood T cell repertoires in COVID-19. Study-wide background: Nucleic acid was either cDNA or gDNA, and it came from T cells, B-cell-depleted T cells, or PBMCs.

Per the authors' pipeline: From reference gene primer amplification, estimates of nucleated cell counts were derived. Repertoires were generated with immunoSEQ multiplex PCR, while TCRdb's copy carries only in-frame clones and drops some. V and J calls plus clone size are reproduced from that table; the DNA served to infer D and trimming. The repertoire consists of under 95,000 clones, with roughly 84% occurring once and the leading ten covering around 2.9%. CDR3 length: 16 residues. Germline values: CDR1 SGHTA, CDR2 FQGTGA. The ends lost 4 bases at V and 4 bases at J; junction bases unmatched: 11. This clonotype originated in a woman older than 75 with COVID-19, enrolled during active disease. The sample was peripheral blood. The chain links TRBV7-3 to TRBJ2-7, with 9 bases lining up with TRBD1. CDR3 sequence: CASSSRPSDRGYEQYF. The CDR3 DNA sequence: TGTGCCAGCAGCTCGAGACCCTCGGACAGGGGTTACGAGCAGTACTTC.